The T cell receptor beta chain under discussion was sequenced for a study of regulatory T cells in long-lasting Graves disease. Study at large: The criterion for persistent Graves' disease was over 5 years of antithyroid drugs with positive TSH receptor antibodies.

There are 15 residues in the CDR3. CDR1 and CDR2 (germline): SGHDN, FVKESK. The ends were cut back, 2 bases at V and 4 bases at J, with 14 bases in the middle. Study outcomes and limitations: Among the persistent patients, fewer than 3,000 public clonotypes were shared, more than the 950 to 1,000 shared among new patients. With persistent disease, TRBV28, TRBJ1-2 and TRBJ2-5 were the favored segments. Limited sample numbers may have lowered accuracy.

For this clonotype: The antigen is unknown.

In building TCR beta libraries, iRepertoire HTBI primers were used together with Arm-PCR of CDR3 regions. TCRdb re-called the multiplex PCR reads with MiXCR, one entry per CDR3 protein. The top ten hold more than 13% of the sample, which has 400,000 to 500,000 distinct CDR3 sequences, 21% seen once. The time point denotes: persistent/refractory GD, antithyroid drugs over 5 years with positive TRAb. Researchers made the TCR library from RNA that was extracted from PBMCs. The sequencing used peripheral blood mononuclear cells (PBMCs), collected when the disease was refractory, from a patient treated with antithyroid drugs. This TCR derives from a female donor with Graves disease. V and J are TRBV14 and TRBJ1-2, with a possible D match to TRBD1 (5 bases). CDR3 DNA sequence: TGTGCCAGCAGCCAAACGGGGACGGGAGTCTATGGCTACACCTTC. It codes for CASSQTGTGVYGYTF.